One T cell receptor (beta chain) is described in this entry. The study recruited people aged roughly 18 to 89 years across roughly 23 US areas. These data originate in a study of blood T cell repertoires in COVID-19. On the study more broadly: Acute and convalescent COVID-19 samples came from the United States, Italy and Spain. Sources were T cells, B-cell-depleted T cells, or PBMCs; the material itself was cDNA or gDNA.

The CDR3 is 12 amino acids. Germline CDR1 and CDR2: LNHDA and SQIVND (reference sequence). J lost 6 bases, V lost 11 bases, and 6 bases had no gene match. Per the original methods: Using reference gene primer amplification, nucleated cell counts were estimated. Data came from immunoSEQ multiplex PCR; TCRdb stores just in-frame clones and leaves some out. The V and J calls and clone size were taken over from that table, and D and trimming were inferred from the DNA. The sample gives 200,000 to 250,000 clones, around 88% of which show up once; approximately 14% is in the top ten. The J gene is TRBJ1-5, the V gene TRBV19; 8 bases line up with TRBD1. Material: PBMCs or T cells enriched from blood (not recorded which). The clonotype was recovered from a woman aged 45 to 65 with acute COVID-19. DNA of the CDR3: TGTGCCCTTGGACAGGGTGGTCAGCCCCAGCATTTT. This codes for CALGQGGQPQHF.